These 22 T cell receptor beta chains were sequenced from one sample in a study of OX40 agonist ivuxolimab in advanced cancers. Profiling relied on immunoSEQ multiplex PCR, and the TCRdb table lists in-frame clones only, not all of them. Counted here are some 130,000 clones, around 87% occurring once; the ten biggest clones make up around 0.55%. The sequencing here drew on CD4+ or CD8+ T cells sorted from blood, taken in a trial of the OX40 agonist ivuxolimab. Every receptor here comes from an adult with an advanced solid tumor such as melanoma, head and neck, liver or kidney cancer.

The rearrangement uses TRBV11-3 and TRBJ2-3; D not certain. Germline V gene sequence: CDR1 SGHNT, CDR2 YENEEA. V lost 5 bases and J lost 4, with 10 bases in between. This CDR3 comprises 13 residues. CDR3 amino acids: CASSPSEADTQYF. CDR3 nucleotides: TGTGCCAGCAGCCCATCCGAGGCAGATACGCAGTATTTT. The full variable domain, its missing parts supplied by reference TRBV11-3 and TRBJ2-3, is EAGVVQSPRYKIIEKKQPVAFWCNPISGHNTLYWYLQNLGQGPELLIRYENEEAVDDSQLPKDRFSAERLKGVDSTLKIQPAELGDSAVYLCASSPSEADTQYFGPGTRLTVL.

This clone was seen more than once but under ten times. The chain combines TRBV20-1 with TRBJ1-2, with D unresolved. There are 10 residues in the CDR3. Looked up from germline, CDR1 is DFQATT and CDR2 is SNEGSKA (reference sequence). Trimming took off 4 bases at V and 5 bases at J, with 5 bases between the two ends. The CDR3 reads CSAKAYGYTF. CDR3 DNA: TGCAGTGCTAAAGCGTATGGCTACACCTTC.

CDR3 loop: CASSLDREQFF. The CDR3 DNA is TGCGCCAGCAGCCTTGACAGGGAGCAGTTCTTC. The rearrangement links TRBV5-1 to TRBJ2-1, with D possibly being TRBD1 (6 bases). CDR1 SGHRS and CDR2 YFSETQ come from the germline V gene. V was trimmed by 4 bases and J by 10 bases, leaving 9 bases between them. The CDR3 extends over 11 amino acids.

The chain recombines TRBV6-4 with TRBJ1-3, with D possibly matching TRBD1 (6 bases). CDR3 length equals 15 residues. Germline-derived CDR1 and CDR2 are MRHNA and SNTAGT. V was cut by 0 bases and J by 2 bases, with 8 bases left in between. CDR3 amino acids: CASSDSQGPGNTIYF. Written as DNA, the CDR3 is TGTGCCAGCAGTGACTCACAGGGTCCTGGAAACACCATATATTTT.

A word on this clone: A junction boundary mismatches the germline segment, possibly from a read error. This chain joins TRBV4-2 and TRBJ2-1, with D perhaps matching TRBD1 or TRBD2 (6 bases each). The CDR3 runs 17 residues. Looked up from germline, CDR1 is LGHNA and CDR2 is YNFKEQ. The DNA of the CDR3 is TGTGCCAGCAGCCAAGATGTACGAGGGGGGAGTTACAATGAGCCGTTCTTC. Encoded protein: CASSQDVRGGSYNEPFF.

This clone showed up just once. V usage is TRBV5-1 and J usage is TRBJ2-3, with 12 bases identical to TRBD1. The CDR3 spans 20 residues. V shed 4 bases and J 1 base; nucleotides not matched to a gene: 16. The V gene's germline CDR1 is SGHRS and CDR2 YFSETQ. The CDR3, as DNA: TGCGCCAGCAGCCCGGCGGGGACAGGGGGCGATAACCGACGCACAGATACGCAGTATTTT. Translation: CASSPAGTGGDNRRTDTQYF.

The J gene is TRBJ2-1, the V gene TRBV7-8, with D possibly matching TRBD2 (6 bases). The CDR3 length is 14 residues. Germline-derived CDR1 and CDR2 are SGHVS and FQNEAQ. The V and J ends lost 3 bases and 8 bases respectively, with 14 bases between them. CDR3 nucleotide sequence: TGTGCCAGCAGCTTGGGACTCCTCCCCCATGAGCAGTTCTTC. Protein: CASSLGLLPHEQFF.

The chain joins TRBV5-3 to TRBJ2-3, with 9 bases aligning to TRBD2. TRBV5-3 is known as an ORF, though its function is uncertain. This CDR3 comprises 15 residues. V lost 4 bases to trimming and J lost 2 bases; unmatched junction nucleotides: 5. CDR3 nucleotide sequence: TGTGCCAGAAGCGCCCTAGCGGGGATCACAGATACGCAGTATTTT. Translating it yields CARSALAGITDTQYF.

V usage is TRBV28 and J usage is TRBJ2-7; D is uncertain. Germline V lookup: CDR1 MDHEN, CDR2 SYDVKM. This CDR3 is 12 amino acids long. V lost 6 bases to trimming and J lost 2 bases, with 8 bases between them. CDR3 bases: TGTGCCAGCAGCCCCCGGACCTACGAGCAGTACTTC. Translated, it gives CASSPRTYEQYF.

Here the CDR3 reads CASSPQSADTQYF. The CDR3, as DNA: TGTGCCAGCAGCCCCCAGAGCGCAGATACGCAGTATTTT. The chain is built from TRBV7-2 and TRBJ2-3; D remains unclear. Trimming removed 5 bases from V and 4 bases from J, with 10 bases in between. Germline V CDR1 and CDR2: SGHTA, FQGNSA. The CDR3 is 13 amino acids.

The chain links TRBV6-5 to TRBJ1-4; TRBD1 might be the D (5 bases). The CDR3 is 16 residues long. Deletions cut 4 bases from V and 8 bases from J, with 20 bases between. The germline V gene has CDR1 MNHEY and CDR2 SVGAGI. The CDR3 DNA reads as TGTGCCAGCAGTTGGCGACCCCTGGTAGGGGCCGAAAAACTGTTTTTT. It translates to CASSWRPLVGAEKLFF.

Points on this clone: Other DNA sequences in this specimen translate into the identical CDR3. The rearrangement links TRBV18 to TRBJ2-1, with D uncertain. The CDR3 runs 12 residues. Germline V CDR1 and CDR2: KGHSH, LQKENI. The ends were cut back, 2 bases at V and 4 bases at J, with 3 bases in the middle. CDR3 coding DNA: TGTGCCAGCTCACCAGGATACAATGAGCAGTTCTTC. Protein sequence: CASSPGYNEQFF.

The rearrangement links TRBV6-5 to TRBJ2-1; D gene ambiguous. The germline V and J ends were trimmed by 0 bases and 4 bases, with 7 bases remaining between them. This CDR3 has 14 residues. Germline V gene sequence: CDR1 MNHEY, CDR2 SVGAGI. CDR3 region: CASSYSRGYNEQFF. CDR3 bases: TGTGCCAGCAGTTACTCCCGCGGTTACAATGAGCAGTTCTTC.

The chain combines TRBV6-6 with TRBJ1-1, with a tentative D call TRBD1 (5 bases). V lost 9 bases and J 1 base, leaving 12 bases between the germline ends. CDR3 length: 13 amino acids. CDR1 and CDR2 (germline): MNHNY, SVGAGI (reference sequence). The CDR3 is CASSGQQNTEAFF. As DNA, the CDR3 is TGTGCCAGTTCCGGACAACAGAACACTGAAGCTTTCTTT.

A single count supports this clone. The genes are TRBV19 and TRBJ2-5; possible D gene TRBD2, 5 bases. The CDR3 covers 15 residues. V gave up 3 bases and J gave up 2 bases, with 13 bases separating them. In germline, CDR1 is LNHDA, CDR2 SQIVND (reference sequence). CDR3 amino acids: CASSIGLSGQETQYF. CDR3 sequence (DNA): TGTGCCAGTAGTATCGGGCTGTCGGGGCAAGAGACCCAGTACTTC.

The chain links TRBV5-8 to TRBJ1-5; D gene unclear. Trimming cost V 4 bases and J 7 bases, with 21 bases left between them. The CDR3 runs 16 residues. Germline V gene data show CDR1 as SGHTS and CDR2 as YDEGEE. The CDR3 DNA reads TGTGCCAGCAGCCCGGTGTGGGAGGTTGAGTACCAGCCCCAGCATTTT. As protein: CASSPVWEVEYQPQHF.

The chain couples TRBV7-8 to TRBJ1-6, with 10 bases fitting TRBD1. The germline CDR1 and CDR2 sequences are SGHVS and FQNEAQ. V lost 5 bases, J lost 9 bases, and 7 bases stayed unmatched. The CDR3 is 15 amino acids. The CDR3: CASSAPGQGISPLHF. In nucleotides, the CDR3 is TGTGCCAGCAGCGCCCCGGGACAGGGGATTTCACCCCTCCACTTT.

The genes are TRBV2 and TRBJ1-4; D gene ambiguous. This CDR3 contains 13 residues. Trimming removed 7 bases at V and 8 bases at J, with 14 bases between. Looked up from germline, CDR1 is SNHLY and CDR2 is FYNNEI. In DNA, the CDR3 is TGTGCCAGCACTAAAACCATTTGGGAAAAACTGTTTTTT. Amino acid sequence: CASTKTIWEKLFF.

CDR3 coding DNA: TGTGCCAGCAGCCCCCGGGGGAACACCGGGGAGCTGTTTTTT. Its protein product is CASSPRGNTGELFF. The gene calls are TRBV7-9 and TRBJ2-2; D might be TRBD2 (5 bases). Trimming removed 5 bases from V and 1 base from J, with 8 bases in between. This CDR3 is 14 amino acids long. The V gene's germline CDR1 is SEHNR and CDR2 FQNEAQ (reference sequence).

A few counts support this clone. This specimen includes other DNA sequences encoding the same CDR3. The chain has TRBV18 and TRBJ1-5; D possibly corresponds to TRBD1 (6 bases). Germline V CDR1 and CDR2: KGHSH, LQKENI. The V end was cut by 6 bases, the J end by 2 bases, with 8 bases between. The CDR3 runs 13 residues. In DNA form, the CDR3 reads TGTGCCAGCTCCCCAGGGGGCAATCAGCCCCAGCATTTT. Protein sequence: CASSPGGNQPQHF.

The chain carries TRBV9 and TRBJ2-1, with TRBD2 matching 9 bases. The CDR3 extends over 14 amino acids. V trimming: 0 bases; J trimming: 15 bases; junction bases outside the gene matches: 10. Germline CDR1 and CDR2: SGDLS and YYNGEE. Written as DNA, the CDR3 is TGTGCCAGCAGCGTAGAGGCGGGGGGGCCGAGTTTGTTCTTC. Translation gives CASSVEAGGPSLFF.

The chain uses TRBV28 and TRBJ2-3; the match to TRBD1 covers 8 bases. Trimming took 8 bases from V and 3 from J; bases not matched to a gene: 4. The CDR3 covers 13 residues. From germline, CDR1 is MDHEN and CDR2 SYDVKM. The CDR3 reads CASGRQGTDTQYF. In nucleotides, the CDR3 is TGTGCCAGCGGTCGACAGGGGACAGATACGCAGTATTTT.